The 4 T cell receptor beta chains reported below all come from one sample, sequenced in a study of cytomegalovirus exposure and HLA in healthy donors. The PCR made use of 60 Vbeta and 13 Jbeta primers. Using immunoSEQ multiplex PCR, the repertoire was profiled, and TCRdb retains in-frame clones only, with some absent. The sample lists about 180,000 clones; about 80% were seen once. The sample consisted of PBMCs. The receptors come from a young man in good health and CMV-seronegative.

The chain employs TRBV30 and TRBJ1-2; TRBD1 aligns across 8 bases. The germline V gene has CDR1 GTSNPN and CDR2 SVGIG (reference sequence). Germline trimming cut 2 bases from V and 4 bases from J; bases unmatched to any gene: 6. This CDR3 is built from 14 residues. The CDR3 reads CAWSPDRGSYGYTF. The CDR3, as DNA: TGTGCCTGGAGTCCAGACAGGGGTAGCTATGGCTACACCTTC. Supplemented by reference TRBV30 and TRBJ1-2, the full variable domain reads SQTIHQWPATLVQPVGSPLSLECTVEGTSNPNLYWYRQAAGRGLQLLFYSVGIGQISSEVPQNLSASRPQDRQFILSSKKLLLSDSGFYLCAWSPDRGSYGYTFGSGTRLTVV.

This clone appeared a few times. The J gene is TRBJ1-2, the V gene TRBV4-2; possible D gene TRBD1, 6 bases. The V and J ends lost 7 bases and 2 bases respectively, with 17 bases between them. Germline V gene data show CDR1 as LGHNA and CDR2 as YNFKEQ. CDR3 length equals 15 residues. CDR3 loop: CASTLGQALNYGYTF. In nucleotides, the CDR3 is TGTGCCAGCACCCTGGGACAAGCTCTAAACTATGGCTACACCTTC.

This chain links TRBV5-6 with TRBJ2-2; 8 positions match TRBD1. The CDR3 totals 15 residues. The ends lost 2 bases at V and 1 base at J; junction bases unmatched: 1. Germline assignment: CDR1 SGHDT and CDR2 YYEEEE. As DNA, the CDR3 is TGTGCCAGCAGCTTCGGGACAGGGAACACCGGGGAGCTGTTTTTT. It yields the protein CASSFGTGNTGELFF.

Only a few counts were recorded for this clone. CDR3 nucleotide sequence: TGTGCCAGCAGCTTGCCTCTCAGGATGAGCGAGCAGTACTTC. Protein: CASSLPLRMSEQYF. The chain uses TRBV5-6 and TRBJ2-7, with D unclear. The CDR3 is made up of 14 amino acids. With 1 base removed from V and 6 bases from J, the gap between germline ends came to 14 bases. The V gene's germline CDR1 is SGHDT and CDR2 YYEEEE.